This TCR beta chain was recorded in a study of CD8+CD57+ T cells in acquired aplastic anemia (dated by TCRdb to 2017 to 2018). For the wider study: A mean of around 3.3 ug of DNA, ranging from roughly 0.2 to 30 ug, was extracted from sorted CD4+ and CD8+ cells. Healthy donor samples averaged approximately 10 million reads for CD4+ and approximately 11 million for CD8+ cells.

Turning to this clonotype: Which antigen it targets is not known. One base away there is no much larger clone; base qualities are not given.

On the study overall, not on this receptor specifically: Although 25 to 30 CD8+ CDR3 sequences were shared by patients and controls, these sequences appeared highly expressed in patients and within the immunodominant clones of patients. No significant difference in CD8+ Simpson's diversity was found between patients and healthy controls (P=0.060).

TCR beta VDJ combination and CDR3 sequence profiling used genomic DNA as the template. An Illumina HiSeq 2000 was the platform used for TCR repertoire sequencing. As for the original processing: TRBV/TRBJ rearrangement plots, CDR3 size and DJ length profiles, and Simpson's diversity index were used to evaluate the repertoires. The most abundant DNA sequence in the deep sequencing data was defined as the immunodominant clone. CDR3 amino acid sequences were checked for sharing across subjects and were also compared against the VDJdb database and published repertoires. Using fastp trimming at Q25 and MiXCR clonotype assembly, TCRdb reanalyzed the public sequencing data and kept in-frame beta chains. Entries that share a CDR3 protein sequence are merged under the most common genes and DNA. These V and J calls are TCRdb output, not the study's own analysis. The sample table records tens of thousands of distinct CDR3 sequences; roughly 50% of these occur just once. Approximately 8.3% of the sample lies in the top ten.

From cysteine to phenylalanine, the CDR3 is 15 amino acids long. Just the 45-base CDR3 DNA is kept, in frame starting at base 1. CDR1 and CDR2, per the germline V gene (reference sequence), are LNHDA and SQIVND. Trimming takes 9 bases from V and 2 bases from J, and the germline ends sit 17 bases apart. TCR repertoires of sorted CD4+ and CD8+ blood T cells from severe aplastic anemia patients and healthy subjects were deep-sequenced in the study. Ficoll-Paque density gradient centrifugation was used to isolate peripheral blood mononuclear cells. CD4+ and CD8+ T cells were sorted by FACS or magnetic beads before DNA extraction.

Recombination joined TRBV19 with TRBJ1-5, with no reliable assignment of the D segment. The source of this sequence is a human donor in good health, serving as a control. The sample comprised sorted CD4+, CD8+, or CD8+CD57+ T cells (not recorded which) from PBMCs. The base sequence is TGTGCCAGCATCCCACGGGGTGAGGGCAATCAGCCCCAGCATTTT. This gives the protein CASIPRGEGNQPQHF.